The rows below give T cell receptor beta chains drawn from one sample of a study of cytomegalovirus exposure and HLA in healthy donors. The method was immunoSEQ multiplex PCR; TCRdb's version includes in-frame clones alone and lacks a portion of them. The sample consists of fewer than 200,000 clones, about 80% of them appearing once. Sequences were obtained from PBMCs. These receptors were taken from a man in his thirties or forties in good health and CMV-seronegative. The CDR3 runs from the conserved cysteine through the conserved F or W. Fields, in order: clone size, J gene, D gene, V gene, CDR3 protein, CDR3 DNA. The D gene is left open where the match is weak. The size field is filled for only some rows; it gives once, few, many or a size class.

abundance: -; j_gene: TRBJ2-7; d_gene: TRBD1; v_gene: TRBV28; CDR3aa: CASRPIGDVLQGDYEQYF; CDR3nt: TGTGCCAGCAGGCCAATAGGGGACGTCTTACAGGGGGATTACGAGCAGTACTTC
abundance: -; j_gene: TRBJ1-1; d_gene: -; v_gene: TRBV27; CDR3aa: CASSLYTNTEAFF; CDR3nt: TGTGCCAGCAGTTTATATACTAACACTGAAGCTTTCTTT
abundance: -; j_gene: TRBJ2-3; d_gene: -; v_gene: TRBV18; CDR3aa: CASSPPSADTQYF; CDR3nt: TGTGCCAGCTCACCCCCAAGCGCAGATACGCAGTATTTT
abundance: once; j_gene: TRBJ2-3; d_gene: TRBD1; v_gene: TRBV29-1; CDR3aa: CSVERQGGSDTQYF; CDR3nt: TGCAGCGTTGAACGACAGGGGGGATCAGATACGCAGTATTTT
abundance: -; j_gene: TRBJ2-7; d_gene: -; v_gene: TRBV6-1; CDR3aa: CASWGRSSYEQYF; CDR3nt: TGTGCCAGCTGGGGCAGGAGCTCCTACGAGCAGTACTTC
abundance: -; j_gene: TRBJ1-4; d_gene: -; v_gene: TRBV19; CDR3aa: CASNNRPNEKLFF; CDR3nt: TGTGCCAGTAACAACAGACCGAATGAAAAACTGTTTTTT
abundance: -; j_gene: TRBJ2-1; d_gene: -; v_gene: TRBV4-3; CDR3aa: CASSQGLAGIYNEQFF; CDR3nt: TGCGCCAGCAGCCAAGGTCTGGCGGGGATATACAATGAGCAGTTCTTC
abundance: -; j_gene: TRBJ1-1; d_gene: TRBD1; v_gene: TRBV7-9; CDR3aa: CASSSTGAEAFF; CDR3nt: TGTGCCAGCAGCAGCACAGGGGCTGAAGCTTTCTTT
abundance: -; j_gene: TRBJ1-2; d_gene: -; v_gene: TRBV19; CDR3aa: CASSIEQGSGGYTF; CDR3nt: TGTGCCAGTAGTATAGAACAGGGCTCCGGTGGCTACACCTTC
abundance: -; j_gene: TRBJ2-7; d_gene: -; v_gene: TRBV9; CDR3aa: CASSPFSDVAGEQYF; CDR3nt: TGTGCCAGCAGCCCTTTCTCAGACGTCGCAGGCGAGCAGTACTTC
abundance: -; j_gene: TRBJ1-2; d_gene: TRBD1; v_gene: TRBV7-7; CDR3aa: CASSSGQAPNYGYTF; CDR3nt: TGTGCTAGCAGCTCGGGACAGGCCCCCAACTATGGCTACACCTTC
abundance: -; j_gene: TRBJ2-7; d_gene: -; v_gene: TRBV9; CDR3aa: CASSVGTAYEQYF; CDR3nt: TGTGCCAGCAGCGTGGGCACCGCCTACGAGCAGTACTTC
abundance: once; j_gene: TRBJ1-5; d_gene: TRBD1; v_gene: TRBV6-8; CDR3aa: CASSYSRTGGCQPQHF; CDR3nt: TGTGCCAGCAGTTACTCCCGGACAGGGGGCTGCCAGCCCCAGCATTTT
abundance: -; j_gene: TRBJ2-7; d_gene: TRBD2; v_gene: TRBV6-1; CDR3aa: CASMEFLSGAYLYF; CDR3nt: TGTGCCAGCATGGAGTTCCTTAGCGGGGCCTACCTGTACTTC
abundance: -; j_gene: TRBJ1-2; d_gene: -; v_gene: TRBV6-1; CDR3aa: CASRADSGANYGYTF; CDR3nt: TGTGCCAGCAGGGCGGACAGCGGAGCTAACTATGGCTACACCTTC
abundance: -; j_gene: TRBJ2-7; d_gene: -; v_gene: TRBV19; CDR3aa: CASSWGHPSTYEQYF; CDR3nt: TGTGCCAGCTCATGGGGGCACCCCTCCACCTACGAGCAGTACTTC
abundance: -; j_gene: TRBJ1-3; d_gene: TRBD1; v_gene: TRBV20-1; CDR3aa: CSERDRLTIYF; CDR3nt: TGCAGTGAAAGGGACAGACTTACCATATATTTT
abundance: -; j_gene: TRBJ1-5; d_gene: TRBD1; v_gene: TRBV4-1; CDR3aa: CASSYRDRNQPQHF; CDR3nt: TGCGCCAGCAGCTACCGGGACAGAAATCAGCCCCAGCATTTT
abundance: -; j_gene: TRBJ2-7; d_gene: -; v_gene: TRBV4-3; CDR3aa: CASSQGFGLQSSYEQYF; CDR3nt: TGCGCCAGCAGCCAAGGGTTTGGGCTCCAGAGCTCCTACGAGCAGTACTTC
abundance: -; j_gene: TRBJ2-7; d_gene: -; v_gene: TRBV30; CDR3aa: CAWSVRSRGPYEQYF; CDR3nt: TGTGCCTGGAGTGTACGGAGCAGGGGACCCTACGAGCAGTACTTC
abundance: -; j_gene: TRBJ1-6; d_gene: -; v_gene: TRBV19; CDR3aa: CASSAGLNSPLHF; CDR3nt: TGTGCCAGTAGTGCGGGGCTAAATTCACCCCTCCACTTT
abundance: -; j_gene: TRBJ1-5; d_gene: TRBD1; v_gene: TRBV19; CDR3aa: CASSNRGDQPQHF; CDR3nt: TGTGCCAGTAGCAACAGGGGGGATCAGCCCCAGCATTTT
abundance: -; j_gene: TRBJ2-3; d_gene: TRBD2; v_gene: TRBV6-4; CDR3aa: CASSDTAGDSDTQYF; CDR3nt: TGTGCCAGCAGTGACACAGCGGGAGATTCAGATACGCAGTATTTT
abundance: -; j_gene: TRBJ2-1; d_gene: -; v_gene: TRBV6-6; CDR3aa: CASSYPRGGDEQFF; CDR3nt: TGTGCCAGCAGTTACCCGAGGGGGGGCGATGAGCAGTTCTTC
abundance: -; j_gene: TRBJ1-2; d_gene: TRBD1; v_gene: TRBV7-2; CDR3aa: CASSNRGQVFPNYGYTF; CDR3nt: TGTGCCAGCAGCAACCGCGGACAGGTCTTCCCTAACTATGGCTACACCTTC
abundance: few; j_gene: TRBJ2-2; d_gene: TRBD1; v_gene: TRBV7-3; CDR3aa: CASSPTGPNTGELFF; CDR3nt: TGTGCCAGCAGCCCGACAGGGCCGAACACCGGGGAGCTGTTTTTT
abundance: -; j_gene: TRBJ1-4; d_gene: -; v_gene: TRBV18; CDR3aa: CASSPPGQGGEKLFF; CDR3nt: TGTGCCAGCTCACCACCGGGCCAGGGAGGTGAAAAACTGTTTTTT
abundance: -; j_gene: TRBJ1-2; d_gene: -; v_gene: TRBV7-9; CDR3aa: CASSSSPVNYGYTF; CDR3nt: TGTGCCAGCAGCTCAAGTCCGGTTAACTATGGCTACACCTTC
abundance: once; j_gene: TRBJ2-2; d_gene: TRBD2; v_gene: TRBV30; CDR3aa: CAWKTYPGGSSGELFF; CDR3nt: TGTGCCTGGAAAACCTACCCGGGGGGGTCCAGCGGGGAGCTGTTTTTT
abundance: -; j_gene: TRBJ2-7; d_gene: -; v_gene: TRBV5-1; CDR3aa: CASSSGGGREQYF; CDR3nt: TGCGCCAGCAGCTCCGGAGGGGGCAGGGAGCAGTACTTC
abundance: -; j_gene: TRBJ2-1; d_gene: TRBD1; v_gene: TRBV7-9; CDR3aa: CASSLGDRDRNEQFF; CDR3nt: TGTGCCAGCAGCTTAGGGGACAGGGATAGGAATGAGCAGTTCTTC
abundance: -; j_gene: TRBJ2-7; d_gene: -; v_gene: TRBV6-6; CDR3aa: CASSYRGEQYF; CDR3nt: TGTGCCAGCAGTTATCGCGGGGAGCAGTACTTC
abundance: -; j_gene: TRBJ2-7; d_gene: -; v_gene: TRBV28; CDR3aa: CASSKTGIYEQYF; CDR3nt: TGTGCCAGCAGCAAAACAGGGATCTACGAGCAGTACTTC
abundance: -; j_gene: TRBJ1-4; d_gene: -; v_gene: TRBV5-6; CDR3aa: CASSFWRREKLFF; CDR3nt: TGTGCCAGCAGCTTCTGGAGGCGGGAAAAACTGTTTTTT
abundance: -; j_gene: TRBJ2-1; d_gene: -; v_gene: TRBV7-8; CDR3aa: CASSLAGRHNEQFF; CDR3nt: TGTGCCAGCAGCTTAGCGGGGCGGCACAATGAGCAGTTCTTC
abundance: -; j_gene: TRBJ2-7; d_gene: TRBD1; v_gene: TRBV6-5; CDR3aa: CASSYSSRGSYEQYF; CDR3nt: TGTGCCAGCAGTTACTCGAGCAGGGGGTCCTACGAGCAGTACTTC
abundance: -; j_gene: TRBJ1-1; d_gene: -; v_gene: TRBV5-4; CDR3aa: CASSGLSTAGTEAFF; CDR3nt: TGTGCCAGCAGCGGACTCTCTACGGCGGGCACTGAAGCTTTCTTT
abundance: -; j_gene: TRBJ1-1; d_gene: -; v_gene: TRBV5-4; CDR3aa: CASSPPTGSNTEAFF; CDR3nt: TGTGCCAGCAGCCCTCCGACAGGCTCGAACACTGAAGCTTTCTTT
abundance: few; j_gene: TRBJ1-1; d_gene: TRBD1; v_gene: TRBV4-3; CDR3aa: CASSQEIDRVSKAFF; CDR3nt: TGCGCCAGCAGCCAAGAAATCGACAGGGTGTCGAAAGCTTTCTTT
abundance: few; j_gene: TRBJ1-3; d_gene: -; v_gene: TRBV7-9; CDR3aa: CALTAGTIGNTIYF; CDR3nt: TGTGCCCTGACGGCAGGGACAATCGGAAACACCATATATTTT
abundance: -; j_gene: TRBJ1-2; d_gene: -; v_gene: TRBV28; CDR3aa: CATVTGNVYGYTF; CDR3nt: TGTGCCACCGTAACAGGGAATGTCTATGGCTACACCTTC
abundance: -; j_gene: TRBJ2-1; d_gene: TRBD1; v_gene: TRBV12-5; CDR3aa: CASGTGQMHNEQFF; CDR3nt: TGTGCTAGTGGTACGGGACAGATGCACAATGAGCAGTTCTTC
abundance: -; j_gene: TRBJ2-7; d_gene: TRBD1; v_gene: TRBV25-1; CDR3aa: CASTSGQGSSYEQYF; CDR3nt: TGTGCCAGCACGTCCGGACAGGGAAGCTCCTACGAGCAGTACTTC
abundance: once; j_gene: TRBJ1-6; d_gene: -; v_gene: TRBV6-4; CDR3aa: CASSDPRTSSARSPLHF; CDR3nt: TGTGCCAGCAGTGACCCACGCACGTCAAGCGCTCGCTCACCCCTCCACTTT
abundance: -; j_gene: TRBJ2-1; d_gene: TRBD2; v_gene: TRBV7-9; CDR3aa: CASSFPPSGSSYNEQFF; CDR3nt: TGTGCCAGCAGCTTCCCCCCTAGCGGCAGCTCCTACAATGAGCAGTTCTTC